The rows below give T cell receptor beta chains drawn from one sample of a study of T-cell reconstitution after alpha-beta-depleted transplantation in children. TCRdb recomputed calls from the PCR reads with MiXCR, one row per CDR3 protein. This table has 700,000 or so distinct CDR3 sequences, around 13% appearing once. The sample here was PBMCs, taken before TCRalphabeta/CD19-depleted stem cell transplant. The source of these receptors is a girl aged 2-15 years with congenital amegakaryocytic thrombocytopenia, due to receive a stem cell transplant. Both conserved end residues are part of each CDR3. D genes are given only for firm matches. Rows may omit the clone size; those that give it use once, few, many or a size class.

abundance,v_gene,j_gene,d_gene,CDR3aa,CDR3nt
many,TRBV20-1,TRBJ2-6,-,CSAHAVSGANVLTF,TGCAGTGCTCACGCAGTCTCTGGGGCCAACGTCCTGACTTTC
-,TRBV5-1,TRBJ2-5,-,CASSSQKPQGVRETQHF,TGCGCCAGCAGCTCCCAGAAACCGCAGGGCGTTCGAGAGACCCAGCACTTC
-,TRBV19,TRBJ2-3,-,CASSIDLPDTQYF,TGTGCCAGTAGTATAGATCTCCCAGATACGCAGTATTTT
many,TRBV25-1,TRBJ2-1,-,CASSEYLNEQFF,TGTGCCAGCAGTGAATATCTTAATGAGCAGTTCTTC
many,TRBV7-2,TRBJ2-3,TRBD2,CASSLTSGYTDTQYF,TGTGCCAGCAGCCTTACTAGCGGTTACACAGATACGCAGTATTTT
many,TRBV7-6,TRBJ1-1,-,CASSLAVSERQKNTEAFF,TGTGCCAGCAGCTTAGCGGTTTCGGAGCGACAGAAGAACACTGAAGCTTTCTTT
few,TRBV20-1,TRBJ2-5,-,CSARVWTQEETQYF,TGCAGTGCTAGAGTGTGGACTCAGGAAGAGACCCAGTACTTC
many,TRBV12-3/TRBV12-4,TRBJ2-7,TRBD2,CASSLSSGEQYF,TGTGCCAGCAGTTTATCTAGCGGCGAGCAGTACTTC
-,TRBV5-1,TRBJ2-2,TRBD1,CASSWGQGPTGELFF,TGCGCCAGCAGCTGGGGACAGGGGCCCACCGGGGAGCTGTTTTTT
-,TRBV11-1,TRBJ2-1,TRBD2,CASSSLSGRVNEQFF,TGTGCCAGCAGCTCTCTAAGCGGGAGGGTAAATGAGCAGTTCTTC
many,TRBV6-5,TRBJ2-7,-,CASIPPGTNEQYF,TGTGCCAGCATCCCACCGGGGACGAACGAGCAGTACTTC
many,TRBV5-6,TRBJ2-5,-,CASSLVRFRETQYF,TGTGCCAGCAGCTTGGTAAGGTTCCGAGAGACCCAGTACTTC
few,TRBV20-1,TRBJ2-1,TRBD2,CSAARTSGKDEQFF,TGCAGTGCAGCCAGGACTAGCGGGAAGGATGAGCAGTTCTTC
many,TRBV20-1,TRBJ1-2,TRBD1,CSARGQGGNYGYTF,TGCAGTGCTCGCGGACAGGGGGGCAACTATGGCTACACCTTC
many,TRBV27,TRBJ1-5,-,CASRLTAGNQPQHF,TGTGCCAGCAGATTAACCGCGGGCAATCAGCCCCAGCATTTT
-,TRBV14,TRBJ2-1,-,CASSQGRYQQFF,TGTGCCAGCAGCCAAGGACGATATCAGCAGTTCTTC
many,TRBV20-1,TRBJ2-3,-,CSARNTERRIPPDTQYF,TGCAGTGCTAGGAACACGGAACGCCGAATACCCCCAGATACGCAGTATTTT
many,TRBV5-1,TRBJ1-4,-,CASSLAPGPTNEKLFF,TGCGCCAGCAGCTTGGCACCCGGCCCAACTAATGAAAAACTGTTTTTT
many,TRBV20-1,TRBJ2-1,-,CSAPRAGAKYNEQFF,TGCAGTGCACCGAGGGCGGGGGCTAAATACAATGAGCAGTTCTTC
many,TRBV25-1,TRBJ2-1,-,CASSSTIWGEQFF,TGTGCCAGCAGTAGCACAATCTGGGGGGAGCAGTTCTTC
many,TRBV29-1,TRBJ2-1,TRBD2,CSAQLAFLSEQFF,TGCAGCGCACAACTAGCGTTTCTCTCTGAGCAGTTCTTC
many,TRBV9,TRBJ2-3,TRBD2,CASSVVAGGPPDTQYF,TGTGCCAGCAGCGTGGTAGCGGGAGGGCCTCCAGATACGCAGTATTTT
many,TRBV5-6,TRBJ2-7,-,CASSFGGKNYEQYF,TGTGCCAGCAGCTTCGGGGGAAAGAACTACGAGCAGTACTTC
few,TRBV20-1,TRBJ2-3,-,CSARGLPGPTFLHTDTQYF,TGCAGTGCTAGGGGGTTGCCGGGGCCCACCTTTTTACACACAGATACGCAGTATTTT
many,TRBV11-2,TRBJ1-1,-,CASSPREGEAFF,TGTGCCAGCAGCCCCCGGGAGGGTGAAGCTTTCTTT
-,TRBV20-1,TRBJ2-1,-,CSALVLVDEQFF,TGCAGTGCCCTTGTCTTGGTCGATGAGCAGTTCTTC
few,TRBV5-1,TRBJ2-7,TRBD1,CASSDGQGNYEQYF,TGCGCCAGCAGCGACGGACAGGGGAACTACGAGCAGTACTTC